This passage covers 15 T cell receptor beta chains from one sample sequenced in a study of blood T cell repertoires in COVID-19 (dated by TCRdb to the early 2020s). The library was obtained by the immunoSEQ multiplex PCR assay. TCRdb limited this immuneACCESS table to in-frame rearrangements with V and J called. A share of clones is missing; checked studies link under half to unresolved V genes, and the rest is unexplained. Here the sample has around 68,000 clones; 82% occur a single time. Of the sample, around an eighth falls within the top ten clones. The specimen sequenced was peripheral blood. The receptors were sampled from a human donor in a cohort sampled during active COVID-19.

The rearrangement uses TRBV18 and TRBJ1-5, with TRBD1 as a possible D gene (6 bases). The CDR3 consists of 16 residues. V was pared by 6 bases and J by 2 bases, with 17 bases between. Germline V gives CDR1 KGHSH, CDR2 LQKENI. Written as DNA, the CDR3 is TGTGCCAGCTCGCTAACTTGGGGGGGCGGCAATCAGCCCCAGCATTTT. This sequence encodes CASSLTWGGGNQPQHF.

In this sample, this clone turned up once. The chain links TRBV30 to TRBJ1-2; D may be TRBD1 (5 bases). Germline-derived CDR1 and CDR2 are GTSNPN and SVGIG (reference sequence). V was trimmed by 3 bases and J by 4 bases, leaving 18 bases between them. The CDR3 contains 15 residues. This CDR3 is CAWSARQGGIYGYTF. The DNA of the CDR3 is TGTGCCTGGAGCGCCCGGCAGGGAGGGATCTATGGCTACACCTTC. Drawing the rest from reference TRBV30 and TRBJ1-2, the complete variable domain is SQTIHQWPATLVQPVGSPLSLECTVEGTSNPNLYWYRQAAGRGLQLLFYSVGIGQISSEVPQNLSASRPQDRQFILSSKKLLLSDSGFYLCAWSARQGGIYGYTFGSGTRLTVV.

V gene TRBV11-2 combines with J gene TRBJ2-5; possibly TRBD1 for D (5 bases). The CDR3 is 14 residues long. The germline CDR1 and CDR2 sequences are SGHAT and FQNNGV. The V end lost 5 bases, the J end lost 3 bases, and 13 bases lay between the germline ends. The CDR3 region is CASSPQGPKETQYF. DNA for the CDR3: TGTGCCAGCAGCCCCCAGGGTCCGAAAGAGACCCAGTACTTC.

The DNA of the CDR3 is TGTGCCATCAGACCCGATAGGGGTCTTATGAACACTGAAGCTTTCTTT. Translation: CAIRPDRGLMNTEAFF. V is TRBV10-3 and J is TRBJ1-1; possibly TRBD1 for D (5 bases). Germline-derived CDR1 and CDR2 are ENHRY and SYGVKD. Trimming took off 6 bases at V and 0 bases at J, with 17 bases between the two ends. CDR3 length: 16 residues.

CDR3 residues: CASSYRTGYNSPLHF. DNA of the CDR3: TGTGCCAGCAGTTATCGGACAGGCTATAATTCACCCCTCCACTTT. V gene TRBV6-5 combines with J gene TRBJ1-6; 7 bases are a match to TRBD1. This CDR3 spans 15 amino acids. V lost 3 bases to trimming and J lost 3 bases; unmatched junction nucleotides: 2. Germline lookup yields CDR1 MNHEY and CDR2 SVGAGI.

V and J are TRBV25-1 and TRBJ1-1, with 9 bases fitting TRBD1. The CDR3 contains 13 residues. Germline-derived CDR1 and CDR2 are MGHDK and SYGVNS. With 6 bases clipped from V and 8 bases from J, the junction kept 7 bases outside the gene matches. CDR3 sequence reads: CASRTTGGPEAFF. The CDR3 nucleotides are TGTGCCAGCAGGACGACAGGGGGGCCCGAAGCTTTCTTT. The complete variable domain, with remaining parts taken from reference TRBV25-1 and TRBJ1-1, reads EADIYQTPRYLVIGTGKKITLECSQTMGHDKMYWYQQDPGMELHLIHYSYGVNSTEKGDLSSESTVSRIRTEHFPLTLESARPSHTSQYLCASRTTGGPEAFFGQGTRLTVV.

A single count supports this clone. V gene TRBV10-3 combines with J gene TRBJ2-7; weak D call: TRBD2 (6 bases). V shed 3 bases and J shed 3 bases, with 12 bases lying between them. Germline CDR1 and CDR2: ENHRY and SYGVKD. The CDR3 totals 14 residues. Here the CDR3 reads CAISEVAVGYEQYV. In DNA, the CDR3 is TGTGCCATCAGTGAAGTAGCGGTCGGCTACGAGCAGTACGTC.

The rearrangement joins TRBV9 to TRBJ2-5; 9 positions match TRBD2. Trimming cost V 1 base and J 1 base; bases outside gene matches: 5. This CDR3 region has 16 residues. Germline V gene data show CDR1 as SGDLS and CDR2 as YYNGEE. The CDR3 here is CASSVLSGGAQETQYF. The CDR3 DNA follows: TGTGCCAGCAGCGTACTTAGCGGGGGAGCCCAAGAGACCCAGTACTTC.

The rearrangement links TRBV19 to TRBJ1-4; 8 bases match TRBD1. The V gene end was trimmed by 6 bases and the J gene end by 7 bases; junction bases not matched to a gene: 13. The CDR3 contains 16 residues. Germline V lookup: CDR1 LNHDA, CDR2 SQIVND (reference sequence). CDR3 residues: CASSPPRTGKGEKLFF. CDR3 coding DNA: TGTGCCAGTAGCCCCCCTCGGACAGGGAAGGGTGAAAAACTGTTTTTT.

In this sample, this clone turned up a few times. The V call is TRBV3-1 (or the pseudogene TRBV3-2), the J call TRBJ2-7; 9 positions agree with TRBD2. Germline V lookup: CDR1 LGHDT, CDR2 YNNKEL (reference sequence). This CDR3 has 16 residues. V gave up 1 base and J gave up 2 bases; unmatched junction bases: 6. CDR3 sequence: CASSQASLAGTYEQYF. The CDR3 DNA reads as TGTGCCAGCAGCCAAGCTTCGCTAGCGGGGACCTACGAGCAGTACTTC.

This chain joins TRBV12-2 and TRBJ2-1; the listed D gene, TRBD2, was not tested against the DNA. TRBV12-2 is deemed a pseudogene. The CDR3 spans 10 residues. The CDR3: CASRADEQFF. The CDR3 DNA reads TGTGCAAGTCGAGCGGATGAGCAGTTCTTC.

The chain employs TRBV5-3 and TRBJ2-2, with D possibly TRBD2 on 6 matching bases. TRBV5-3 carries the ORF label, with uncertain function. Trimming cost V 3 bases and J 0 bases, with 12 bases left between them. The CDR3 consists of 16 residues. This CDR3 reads CARSSTRGTNTGELFF. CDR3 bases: TGTGCCAGAAGCTCCACTCGGGGGACGAACACCGGGGAGCTGTTTTTT.

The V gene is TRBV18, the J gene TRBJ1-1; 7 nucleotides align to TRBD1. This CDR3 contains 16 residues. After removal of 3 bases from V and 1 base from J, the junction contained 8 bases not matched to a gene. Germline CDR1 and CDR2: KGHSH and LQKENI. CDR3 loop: CASSPRQGPENTEAFF. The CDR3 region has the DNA TGTGCCAGCTCACCGAGACAGGGCCCGGAGAACACTGAAGCTTTCTTT.

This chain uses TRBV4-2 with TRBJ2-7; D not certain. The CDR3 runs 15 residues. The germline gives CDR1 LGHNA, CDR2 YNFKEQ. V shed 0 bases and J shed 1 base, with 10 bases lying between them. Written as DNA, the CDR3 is TGTGCCAGCAGCCAAGAAGATTGGCGGTCCTACGAGCAGTACTTC. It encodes CASSQEDWRSYEQYF.

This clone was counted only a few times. CDR3 coding DNA: TGCAGCGTCCGTCAGGGCATGAACACTGAAGCTTTCTTT. Amino acids: CSVRQGMNTEAFF. The chain couples TRBV29-1 to TRBJ1-1, with D possibly being TRBD1 (5 bases). The CDR3 extends over 13 amino acids. The germline gives CDR1 SQVTM, CDR2 ANQGSEA. V dropped 6 bases and J dropped 0 bases, with 11 bases sitting between them.